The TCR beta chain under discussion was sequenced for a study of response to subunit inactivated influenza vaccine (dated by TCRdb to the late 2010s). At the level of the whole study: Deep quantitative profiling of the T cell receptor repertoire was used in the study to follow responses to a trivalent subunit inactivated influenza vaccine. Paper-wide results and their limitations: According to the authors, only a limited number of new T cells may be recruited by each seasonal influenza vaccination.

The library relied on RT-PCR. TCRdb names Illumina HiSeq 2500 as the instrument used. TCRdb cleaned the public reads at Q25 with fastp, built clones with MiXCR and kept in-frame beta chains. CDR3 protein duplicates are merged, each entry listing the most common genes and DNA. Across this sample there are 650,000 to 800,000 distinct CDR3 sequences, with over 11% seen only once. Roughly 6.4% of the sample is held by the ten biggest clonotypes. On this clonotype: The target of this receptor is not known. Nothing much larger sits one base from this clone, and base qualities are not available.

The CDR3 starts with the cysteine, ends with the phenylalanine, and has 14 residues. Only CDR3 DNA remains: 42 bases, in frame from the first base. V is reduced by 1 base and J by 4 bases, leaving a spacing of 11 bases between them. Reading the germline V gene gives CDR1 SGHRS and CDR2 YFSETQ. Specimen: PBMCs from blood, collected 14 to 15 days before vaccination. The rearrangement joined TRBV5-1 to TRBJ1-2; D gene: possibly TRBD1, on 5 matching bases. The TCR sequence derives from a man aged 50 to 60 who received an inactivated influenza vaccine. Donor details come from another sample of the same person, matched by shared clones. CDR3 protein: CASSLLEGAYGYTF. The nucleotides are TGCGCCAGCAGCTTGTTAGAAGGGGCCTATGGCTACACCTTC.